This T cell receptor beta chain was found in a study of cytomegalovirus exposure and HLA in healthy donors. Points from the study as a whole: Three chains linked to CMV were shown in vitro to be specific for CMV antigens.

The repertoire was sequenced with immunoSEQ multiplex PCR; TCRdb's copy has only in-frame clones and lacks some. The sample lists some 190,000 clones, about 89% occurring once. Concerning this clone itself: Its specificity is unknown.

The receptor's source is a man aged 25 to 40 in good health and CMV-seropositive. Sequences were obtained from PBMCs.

The CDR3 is CASSLGTESAPQHF. The CDR3 DNA sequence: TGTGCCAGTTCTCTGGGGACGGAATCGGCGCCCCAGCATTTT. The chain recombines TRBV6-1 with TRBJ1-5; tentative D call: TRBD1 (5 bases). Germline V lookup: CDR1 MNHNS, CDR2 SASEGT. Trimming took 9 bases from V and 9 from J, leaving 21 bases between them. This CDR3 contains 14 residues.